The rows below give T cell receptor beta chains drawn from one sample of a study of cytomegalovirus exposure and HLA in healthy donors. Measured with immunoSEQ multiplex PCR; TCRdb has only the in-frame clones, and not every one. Here the sample spans about 110,000 clones, 65% to 75% being singletons. The sequenced material came from PBMCs. These receptors originate from a man under 40 in good health and CMV-seropositive. CDR3s include the opening cysteine and the closing phenylalanine or tryptophan. The D gene is left open where the match is weak. Some rows have no size entry. The others give once, few or many, or a class for an expanded clone.

CASSLRVSGDRGHRFNTGELFF | TGTGCCAGCAGCCTACGAGTTTCGGGGGACAGGGGCCACCGATTTAACACCGGGGAGCTGTTTTTT | TRBV7-6 | . | TRBJ2-2 | TRBD1
CASSSGTAIDTEAFF | TGCGCCAGCAGCTCCGGGACAGCCATCGACACTGAAGCTTTCTTT | TRBV5-1 | . | TRBJ1-1 | TRBD1
CASSSSGGDGETQYF | TGTGCCAGCAGCTCCTCGGGGGGGGATGGGGAGACCCAGTACTTC | TRBV7-2 | . | TRBJ2-5 | TRBD2
CASSMEGGRREKLFF | TGTGCCAGTAGTATGGAGGGTGGGCGTCGCGAAAAACTGTTTTTT | TRBV19 | once | TRBJ1-4 | .
CASSGDRGSEQYF | TGTGCCAGCAGTGGGGACAGGGGGAGCGAGCAGTACTTC | TRBV2 | . | TRBJ2-7 | TRBD1
CASSQDWSAGYEQYF | TGCGCCAGCAGCCAGGATTGGTCAGCGGGGTACGAGCAGTACTTC | TRBV4-3 | few | TRBJ2-7 | TRBD2
CASSQTPSTEAFF | TGTGCCAGCAGCCAGACACCTTCCACTGAAGCTTTCTTT | TRBV7-3 | few | TRBJ1-1 | .
CASSLERLAASYEQYF | TGTGCCAGCAGCTTAGAGCGGCTAGCGGCCTCCTACGAGCAGTACTTC | TRBV7-6 | . | TRBJ2-7 | TRBD2
CASSLGLPGVYGYTF | TGCGCCAGCAGCTTAGGACTTCCGGGAGTGTATGGCTACACCTTC | TRBV5-1 | few | TRBJ1-2 | .
CAWSRGANTGELFF | TGTGCCTGGAGTCGGGGGGCAAACACCGGGGAGCTGTTTTTT | TRBV30 | . | TRBJ2-2 | .
CASSYLSKGGLDVRALHF | TGTGCCAGCAGCTATTTATCCAAAGGGGGCCTTGATGTGCGGGCCCTCCACTTT | TRBV7-9 | . | TRBJ1-6 | TRBD1
CASSDVSLGAGNTIYF | TGTGCCAGCAGTGACGTTTCTTTAGGGGCTGGAAACACCATATATTTT | TRBV2 | . | TRBJ1-3 | .
CASSSRTGQGSPLHF | TGTGCCAGCAGTTCCAGGACAGGGCAGGGCTCACCCCTCCACTTT | TRBV28 | . | TRBJ1-6 | TRBD1
CASRIAGGRTDTQYF | TGTGCCAGCAGAATAGCGGGGGGCCGCACAGATACGCAGTATTTT | TRBV28 | . | TRBJ2-3 | TRBD2
CASSRTGNQPQHF | TGCGCCAGCAGTCGGACAGGGAACCAGCCCCAGCATTTT | TRBV10-2 | few | TRBJ1-5 | TRBD1
CASSERDSHKLGTDTQYF | TGTGCCAGCAGTGAAAGGGACAGCCATAAACTGGGCACAGATACGCAGTATTTT | TRBV6-1 | . | TRBJ2-3 | TRBD1
CASSLIPQKQETQYF | TGTGCCAGCAGCTTGATCCCACAGAAGCAAGAGACCCAGTACTTC | TRBV5-5 | . | TRBJ2-5 | .
CASSLARQISAFF | TGTGCCAGCAGCTTAGCGAGGCAAATTTCAGCTTTCTTT | TRBV7-2 | . | TRBJ1-1 | .
CASSGPGNTGELFF | TGTGCCAGCAGTGGGCCGGGGAACACCGGGGAGCTGTTTTTT | TRBV2 | . | TRBJ2-2 | .
CASSEGQGPQETQYF | TGTGCCAGCAGTGAAGGACAGGGTCCCCAAGAGACCCAGTACTTC | TRBV25-1 | once | TRBJ2-5 | TRBD1
CASSQFKGWPQHF | TGTGCCAGCAGTCAATTCAAGGGGTGGCCCCAGCATTTT | TRBV6-1 | few | TRBJ1-5 | .
CASSRGQSNQPQHF | TGTGCCAGCAGTCGGGGACAGAGCAATCAGCCCCAGCATTTT | TRBV2 | . | TRBJ1-5 | TRBD1
CASSIVADSNQPQHF | TGTGCCAGTAGTATAGTGGCAGATAGCAATCAGCCCCAGCATTTT | TRBV19 | . | TRBJ1-5 | .
CASSSQGPQYF | TGTGCCAGCAGCTCACAGGGCCCGCAGTACTTC | TRBV27 | . | TRBJ2-7 | .
CASSQDTGTGIYGYTF | TGCGCCAGCAGCCAAGACACTGGGACAGGGATCTATGGCTACACCTTC | TRBV4-1 | . | TRBJ1-2 | TRBD1
CATSRDRGLSGNTIYF | TGTGCCACCAGCAGAGATAGGGGGCTGAGTGGAAACACCATATATTTT | TRBV15 | . | TRBJ1-3 | TRBD1
CASSNRDEKLFF | TGTGCCAGCAGTAACAGGGATGAAAAACTGTTTTTT | TRBV2 | few | TRBJ1-4 | .
CASSPGTGGFNQPQHF | TGTGCCAGTAGTCCTGGGACAGGGGGCTTCAATCAGCCCCAGCATTTT | TRBV19 | . | TRBJ1-5 | TRBD1
CASSGHTETQYF | TGTGCCAGCAGCGGACACACAGAGACCCAGTACTTC | TRBV4-2 | few | TRBJ2-5 | .
CAISDGRGVSTQYF | TGTGCCATCAGTGACGGCAGGGGAGTGAGTACGCAGTATTTT | TRBV10-3 | . | TRBJ2-3 | .
CASSSGGSGYEQYF | TGTGCCAGTAGTTCAGGGGGCTCCGGCTACGAGCAGTACTTC | TRBV19 | . | TRBJ2-7 | TRBD1
CASSLDRGASGANVLTF | TGTGCCAGCAGCCTGGACAGGGGAGCCTCTGGGGCCAACGTCCTGACTTTC | TRBV28 | . | TRBJ2-6 | TRBD1
CASSGGLNTEAFF | TGTGCCAGCTCAGGGGGATTGAACACTGAAGCTTTCTTT | TRBV7-8 | . | TRBJ1-1 | TRBD1
CASRTGGEPQHF | TGTGCCAGCAGGACGGGGGGGGAGCCCCAGCATTTT | TRBV28 | . | TRBJ1-5 | .
CASSLAGGSGISTDTQYF | TGTGCCAGCAGCTTAGCAGGGGGTAGCGGGATTAGCACAGATACGCAGTATTTT | TRBV7-2 | . | TRBJ2-3 | TRBD2
CASSPGTSGVNEQFF | TGTGCCAGCAGCCCAGGGACTAGCGGGGTCAATGAGCAGTTCTTC | TRBV9 | few | TRBJ2-1 | TRBD2
CASSPAQGAKIGETQYF | TGTGCCAGCAGTCCTGCCCAGGGGGCTAAAATCGGGGAGACCCAGTACTTC | TRBV27 | . | TRBJ2-5 | TRBD1
CASSVDQGATNEKLFF | TGTGCCAGCAGCGTAGATCAGGGCGCAACTAATGAAAAACTGTTTTTT | TRBV9 | . | TRBJ1-4 | .
CASRRDRGPDTQYF | TGTGCCAGCCGAAGAGACAGGGGGCCAGATACGCAGTATTTT | TRBV7-9 | . | TRBJ2-3 | TRBD1
CVSSVVGGNTGELFF | TGTGTCAGCAGCGTAGTAGGGGGTAACACCGGGGAGCTGTTTTTT | TRBV9 | . | TRBJ2-2 | .
CASSEDRHSGNTIYF | TGCGCCAGCAGCGAGGACAGGCACTCTGGAAACACCATATATTTT | TRBV5-1 | . | TRBJ1-3 | TRBD1
CASSGEDIKAQHF | TGTGCCAGCAGTGGGGAGGACATAAAAGCCCAGCATTTT | TRBV2 | . | TRBJ1-5 | .
CASSLVGGNTEAFF | TGTGCCAGCAGCTTGGTCGGGGGGAACACTGAAGCTTTCTTT | TRBV5-6 | . | TRBJ1-1 | .
CASSDRETQPQHF | TGTGCCAGCAGTGACAGGGAGACCCAGCCCCAGCATTTT | TRBV6-5 | few | TRBJ1-5 | TRBD1
CATREGPAKNIQYF | TGTGCCACCAGGGAGGGGCCGGCCAAAAACATTCAGTACTTC | TRBV6-1 | few | TRBJ2-4 | TRBD2
CASSFRTDTTNEKLFF | TGTGCCAGCAGCTTCCGGACAGACACAACTAATGAAAAACTGTTTTTT | TRBV7-9 | . | TRBJ1-4 | .
CASSRGTRNEKLFF | TGTGCCAGCAGCCGGGGGACCAGGAATGAAAAACTGTTTTTT | TRBV7-2 | . | TRBJ1-4 | .
CASTGGGYGYPF | TGTGCCAGCACGGGAGGGGGCTATGGCTACCCCTTC | TRBV28 | . | TRBJ1-2 | TRBD1
CASSLVSGDTQYF | TGTGCCAGCAGCTTAGTCTCGGGAGATACGCAGTATTTT | TRBV5-6 | . | TRBJ2-3 | .
CASSPPLYRANTEAFF | TGTGCCAGCAGCCCCCCTCTTTACAGGGCGAACACTGAAGCTTTCTTT | TRBV11-2 | . | TRBJ1-1 | .
CASSEIGTPYSPLHF | TGTGCCAGCAGTGAAATAGGGACACCGTATTCACCCCTCCACTTT | TRBV6-1 | many | TRBJ1-6 | .
CASSMDRGSYEQYF | TGCGCCAGCAGCATGGACAGGGGATCCTACGAGCAGTACTTC | TRBV4-1 | few | TRBJ2-7 | TRBD1
CATSGSGGDNEQFF | TGCGCCACCTCGGGTAGCGGGGGGGACAATGAGCAGTTCTTC | TRBV5-1 | . | TRBJ2-1 | TRBD2
CASSLGPGQRGYTF | TGTGCCAGCAGCTTAGGCCCGGGACAGAGGGGCTACACCTTC | TRBV7-3 | . | TRBJ1-2 | TRBD1
CATSRGGQGAYEQYF | TGTGCCACCAGCAGAGGAGGACAGGGGGCTTACGAGCAGTACTTC | TRBV15 | once | TRBJ2-7 | TRBD1